The present T cell receptor beta chain was sequenced within a study of cytomegalovirus exposure and HLA in healthy donors. The study, taken as a whole, reports: Earlier analysis looked at TCR beta V segments, and most were productive about 90% or about 30% of the time. Relative to the approximately 680-donor mean, N-insertions were reportedly fewer in an Asian-associated ancestry cluster in a later analysis.

Comments on this clone: Its specificity is unknown.

CDR3 length: 16 amino acids. Germline values: CDR1 KGHSH, CDR2 LQKENI. The V gene lost 0 bases and the J gene lost 2 bases, with 13 bases spanning the gap. This PCR relied on a set of 60 Vbeta primers and 13 Jbeta primers. Produced via immunoSEQ multiplex PCR; TCRdb's table is partial and in-frame only. The profile shows tens of thousands of clones, 82% of them singletons. Sequenced: PBMCs. The chain is built from TRBV18 and TRBJ1-1, with D perhaps matching TRBD1 (6 bases). The source is a man aged 45-60 years in good health and CMV-seronegative. The CDR3 here is CASSPPGAGENTEAFF. The CDR3 coding sequence is TGTGCCAGCTCACCACCGGGAGCAGGGGAAAACACTGAAGCTTTCTTT. Complete variable domain (other parts from reference TRBV18 and TRBJ1-1): NAGVMQNPRHLVRRRGQEARLRCSPMKGHSHVYWYRQLPEEGLKFMVYLQKENIIDESGMPKERFSAEFPKEGPSILRIQQVVRGDSAAYFCASSPPGAGENTEAFFGQGTRLTVV.